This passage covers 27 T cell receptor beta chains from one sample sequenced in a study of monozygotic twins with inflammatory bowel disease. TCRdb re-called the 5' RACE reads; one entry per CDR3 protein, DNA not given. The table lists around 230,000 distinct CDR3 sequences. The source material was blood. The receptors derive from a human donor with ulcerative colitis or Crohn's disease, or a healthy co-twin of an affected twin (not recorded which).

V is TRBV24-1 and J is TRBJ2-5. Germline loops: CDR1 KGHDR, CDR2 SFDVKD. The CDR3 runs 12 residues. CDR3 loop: CATSDFLWRQYF.

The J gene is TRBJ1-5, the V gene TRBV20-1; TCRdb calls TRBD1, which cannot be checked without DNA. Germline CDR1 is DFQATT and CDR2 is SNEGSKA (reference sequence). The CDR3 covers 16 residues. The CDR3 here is CSARTPGGSGKQPQHF.

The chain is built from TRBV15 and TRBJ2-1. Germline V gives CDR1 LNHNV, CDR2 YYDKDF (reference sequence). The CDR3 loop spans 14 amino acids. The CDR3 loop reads CATSRDLVADEQFF.

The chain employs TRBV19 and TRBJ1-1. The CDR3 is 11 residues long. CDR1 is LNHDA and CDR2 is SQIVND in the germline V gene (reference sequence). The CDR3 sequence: CASSMRNEAFF.

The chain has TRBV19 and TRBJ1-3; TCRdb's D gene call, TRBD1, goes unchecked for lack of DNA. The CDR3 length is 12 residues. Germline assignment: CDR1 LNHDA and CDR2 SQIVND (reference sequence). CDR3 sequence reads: CATGTFGNTIYF.

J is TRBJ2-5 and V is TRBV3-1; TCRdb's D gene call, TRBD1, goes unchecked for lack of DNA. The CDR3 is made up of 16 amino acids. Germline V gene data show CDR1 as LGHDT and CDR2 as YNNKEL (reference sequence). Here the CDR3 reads CASSLRVAGGRETQYF.

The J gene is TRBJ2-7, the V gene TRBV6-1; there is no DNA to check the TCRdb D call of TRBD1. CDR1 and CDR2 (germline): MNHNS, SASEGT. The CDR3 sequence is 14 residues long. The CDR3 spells CASGTGLILYEQYF.

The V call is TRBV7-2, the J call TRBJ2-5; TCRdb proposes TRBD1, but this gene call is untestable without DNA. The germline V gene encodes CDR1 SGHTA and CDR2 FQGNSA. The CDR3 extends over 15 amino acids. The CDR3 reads CASSLVGDQQETQYF.

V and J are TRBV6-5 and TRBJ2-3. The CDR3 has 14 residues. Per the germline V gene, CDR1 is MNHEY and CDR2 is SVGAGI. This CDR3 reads CASSYGSWTDTQYF.

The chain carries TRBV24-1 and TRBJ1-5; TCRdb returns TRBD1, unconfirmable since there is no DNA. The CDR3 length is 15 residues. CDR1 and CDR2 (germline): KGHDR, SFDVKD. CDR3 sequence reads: CATSDSPGVNQPQHF.

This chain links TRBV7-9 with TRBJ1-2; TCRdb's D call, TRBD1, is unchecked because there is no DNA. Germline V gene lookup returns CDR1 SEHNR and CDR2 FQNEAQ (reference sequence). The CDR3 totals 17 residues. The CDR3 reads CASSPRGDSSTLYGYTF.

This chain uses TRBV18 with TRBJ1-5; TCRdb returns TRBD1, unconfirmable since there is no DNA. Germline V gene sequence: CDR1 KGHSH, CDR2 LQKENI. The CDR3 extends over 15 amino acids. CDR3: CASSPYTGTNQPQHF. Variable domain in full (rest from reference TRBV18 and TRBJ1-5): NAGVMQNPRHLVRRRGQEARLRCSPMKGHSHVYWYRQLPEEGLKFMVYLQKENIIDESGMPKERFSAEFPKEGPSILRIQQVVRGDSAAYFCASSPYTGTNQPQHFGDGTRLSIL.

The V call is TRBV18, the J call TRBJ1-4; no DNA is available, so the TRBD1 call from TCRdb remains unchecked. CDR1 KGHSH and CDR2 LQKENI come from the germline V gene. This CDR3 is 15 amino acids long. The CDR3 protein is CASSPGTGSREKLFF.

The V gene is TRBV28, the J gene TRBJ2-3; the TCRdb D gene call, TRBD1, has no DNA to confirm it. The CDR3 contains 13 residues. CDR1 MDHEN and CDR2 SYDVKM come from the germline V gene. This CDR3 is CASKGQGTDTQYF. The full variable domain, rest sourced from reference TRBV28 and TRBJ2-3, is DVKVTQSSRYLVKRTGEKVFLECVQDMDHENMFWYRQDPGLGLRLIYFSYDVKMKEKGDIPEGYSVSREKKERFSLILESASTNQTSMYLCASKGQGTDTQYFGPGTRLTVL.

The CDR3 reads CASSEAWRGAAEQFF. The rearrangement uses TRBV6-1 and TRBJ2-1; TCRdb proposes TRBD1, but this gene call is untestable without DNA. Germline V gives CDR1 MNHNS, CDR2 SASEGT. This CDR3 region has 15 residues.

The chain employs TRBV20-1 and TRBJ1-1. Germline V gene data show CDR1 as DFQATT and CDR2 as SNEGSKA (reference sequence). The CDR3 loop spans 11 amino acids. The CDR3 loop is CRSDLNTEAFF.

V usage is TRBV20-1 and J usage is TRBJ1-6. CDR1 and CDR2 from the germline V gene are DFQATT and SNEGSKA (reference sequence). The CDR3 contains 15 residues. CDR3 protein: CSAIAGGAYNSPLHF.

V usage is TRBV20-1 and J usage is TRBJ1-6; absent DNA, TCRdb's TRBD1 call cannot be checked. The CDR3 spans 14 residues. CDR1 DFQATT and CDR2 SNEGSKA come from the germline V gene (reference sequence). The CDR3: CSAVTGNGNSPLHF.

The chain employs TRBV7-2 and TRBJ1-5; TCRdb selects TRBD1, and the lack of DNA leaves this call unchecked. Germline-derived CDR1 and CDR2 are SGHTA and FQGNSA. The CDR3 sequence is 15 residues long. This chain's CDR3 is CASSLGQGATQPQHF.

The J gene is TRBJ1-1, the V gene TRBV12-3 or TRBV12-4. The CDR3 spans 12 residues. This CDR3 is CASTLRVGEAFF.

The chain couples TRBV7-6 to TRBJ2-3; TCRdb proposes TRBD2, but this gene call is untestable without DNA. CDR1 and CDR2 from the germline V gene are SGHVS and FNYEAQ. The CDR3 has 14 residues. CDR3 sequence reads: CASSKGTSQHTQYF. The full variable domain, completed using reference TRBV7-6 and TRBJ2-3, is GAGVSQSPRYKVTKRGQDVALRCDPISGHVSLYWYRQALGQGPEFLTYFNYEAQQDKSGLPNDRFSAERPEGSISTLTIQRTEQRDSAMYRCASSKGTSQHTQYFGPGTRLTVL.

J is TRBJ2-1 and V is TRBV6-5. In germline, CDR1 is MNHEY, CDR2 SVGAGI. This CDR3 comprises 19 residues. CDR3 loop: CASSYSSRLTDELNNEQFF.

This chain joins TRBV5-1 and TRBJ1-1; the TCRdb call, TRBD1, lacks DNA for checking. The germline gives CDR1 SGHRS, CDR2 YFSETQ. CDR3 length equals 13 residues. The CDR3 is CASSAGQGTEAFF.

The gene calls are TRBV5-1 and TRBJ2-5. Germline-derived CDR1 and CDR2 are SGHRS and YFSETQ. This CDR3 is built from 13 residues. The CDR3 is CASSLVLAETQYF.

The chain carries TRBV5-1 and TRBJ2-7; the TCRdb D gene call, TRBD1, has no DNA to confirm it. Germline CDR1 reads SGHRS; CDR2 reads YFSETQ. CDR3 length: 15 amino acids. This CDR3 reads CASSQEGGQLYEQYF.

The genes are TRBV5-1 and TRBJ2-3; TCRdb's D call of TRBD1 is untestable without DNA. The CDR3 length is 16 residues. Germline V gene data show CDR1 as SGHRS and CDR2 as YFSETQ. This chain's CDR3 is CASSRRGHTSTDTQYF. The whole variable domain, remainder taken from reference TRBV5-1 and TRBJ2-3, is KAGVTQTPRYLIKTRGQQVTLSCSPISGHRSVSWYQQTPGQGLQFLFEYFSETQRNKGNFPGRFSGRQFSNSRSEMNVSTLELGDSALYLCASSRRGHTSTDTQYFGPGTRLTVL.

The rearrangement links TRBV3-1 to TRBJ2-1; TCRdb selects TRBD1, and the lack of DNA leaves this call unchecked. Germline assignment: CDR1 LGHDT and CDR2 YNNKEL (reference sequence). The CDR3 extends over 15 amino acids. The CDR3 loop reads CASSQGPQGGYEQFF.